This is a list of T cell receptor beta chains from one sample in a study of blood T cell repertoires in COVID-19. Method: immunoSEQ multiplex PCR; TCRdb's copy keeps in-frame clones and lacks some. This sample yields around 87,000 clones, of which 70% to 90% are seen a single time; under 9.5% belongs to the top ten. The sequenced sample was peripheral blood. The source of these receptors is a man in his fifties or sixties with acute or convalescent COVID-19. CDR3s include the opening cysteine and the closing phenylalanine or tryptophan. D genes are given only for firm matches. Clone size is shown for a subset of rows, as once, few, many or a class of expanded clone.

D: TRBD1; J: TRBJ1-5; V: TRBV19; size: .; CDR3: CASSGDRVVWGNQPQHF; DNA: TGTGCCAGTTCCGGGGACAGGGTGGTTTGGGGCAATCAGCCCCAGCATTTT
D: .; J: TRBJ1-2; V: TRBV5-4; size: .; CDR3: CASREDSNPYGYTF; DNA: TGTGCCAGCAGAGAGGACAGCAACCCCTATGGCTACACCTTC
D: TRBD1; J: TRBJ1-6; V: TRBV18; size: .; CDR3: CASSPLSDRGPSPLHF; DNA: TGTGCCAGCTCACCACTATCGGACAGGGGGCCTTCACCCCTCCACTTT
D: .; J: TRBJ1-5; V: TRBV5-6; size: .; CDR3: CASSLLYSNQPQHF; DNA: TGTGCCAGCAGCTTGTTATATAGCAATCAGCCCCAGCATTTT
D: .; J: TRBJ1-1; V: TRBV7-9; size: .; CDR3: CASSAGGIDTEAFF; DNA: TGTGCCAGCAGCGCGGGGGGAATCGACACTGAAGCTTTCTTT
D: .; J: TRBJ1-5; V: TRBV6-5; size: .; CDR3: CASSYSHRGGQPQHF; DNA: TGTGCCAGCAGTTACTCGCACCGGGGTGGACAGCCCCAGCATTTT
D: TRBD1; J: TRBJ1-6; V: TRBV5-1; size: .; CDR3: CASSIGTGDSYNSPLHF; DNA: TGCGCCAGCAGCATCGGGACAGGGGACTCCTATAATTCACCCCTCCACTTT
D: TRBD1; J: TRBJ2-3; V: TRBV5-1; size: .; CDR3: CASSQGTDPDTQYF; DNA: TGCGCCAGCAGCCAAGGGACAGATCCAGATACGCAGTATTTT
D: .; J: TRBJ2-2; V: TRBV3-1/TRBV3-2; size: .; CDR3: CASSQDGGAPGTGELFF; DNA: TGTGCCAGCAGCCAGGATGGGGGGGCGCCGGGCACCGGGGAGCTGTTTTTT
D: .; J: TRBJ2-5; V: TRBV10-2; size: .; CDR3: CASNTQRSQETQYF; DNA: TGCGCCAGCAATACGCAGCGGTCCCAAGAGACCCAGTACTTC
D: .; J: TRBJ1-1; V: TRBV4-1; size: once; CDR3: CASRQPTGTPNTEAFF; DNA: TGCGCCAGCAGACAACCTACCGGGACACCGAACACTGAAGCTTTCTTT
D: TRBD2; J: TRBJ2-3; V: TRBV19; size: .; CDR3: CASTPRGGVGDTQYF; DNA: TGTGCCAGTACCCCCCGGGGGGGCGTAGGAGATACGCAGTATTTT
D: .; J: TRBJ1-2; V: TRBV5-6; size: .; CDR3: CASSFVTGIHYGYTF; DNA: TGTGCCAGCAGCTTCGTAACAGGGATTCACTATGGCTACACCTTC
D: TRBD1; J: TRBJ1-3; V: TRBV30; size: .; CDR3: CAWSVFFTGDGSGNTIYF; DNA: TGTGCCTGGAGTGTTTTTTTTACAGGGGACGGATCTGGAAACACCATATATTTT
D: TRBD1; J: TRBJ2-7; V: TRBV19; size: .; CDR3: CASSTYDRVYEQYF; DNA: TGTGCCAGTAGTACATACGACAGGGTCTACGAGCAGTACTTC
D: TRBD1; J: TRBJ1-2; V: TRBV5-6; size: .; CDR3: CASSLMGQGEYGYTF; DNA: TGTGCCAGCAGCTTGATGGGACAGGGGGAATATGGCTACACCTTC
D: TRBD2; J: TRBJ2-1; V: TRBV5-6; size: .; CDR3: CASSLVLAGFYNEQFF; DNA: TGTGCCAGCAGCTTGGTTCTAGCGGGGTTCTACAATGAGCAGTTCTTC
D: .; J: TRBJ1-1; V: TRBV6-5; size: .; CDR3: CASSYGGPNTEAFF; DNA: TGTGCCAGCAGTTACGGCGGGCCGAACACTGAAGCTTTCTTT
D: TRBD1; J: TRBJ1-3; V: TRBV6-4; size: .; CDR3: CASVGQLISGGNTIYF; DNA: TGTGCCAGCGTGGGACAGTTGATCTCTGGTGGAAACACCATATATTTT
D: TRBD1; J: TRBJ1-1; V: TRBV2; size: once; CDR3: CASTLQGIGEAFF; DNA: TGTGCCAGCACCCTACAGGGGATAGGGGAAGCTTTCTTT
D: TRBD2; J: TRBJ2-1; V: TRBV5-1; size: .; CDR3: CASSLGPERGAGNEQFF; DNA: TGCGCCAGCAGCTTGGGCCCTGAGCGGGGGGCAGGGAATGAGCAGTTCTTC
D: .; J: TRBJ1-1; V: TRBV9; size: .; CDR3: CASSVTGNTEAFF; DNA: TGTGCCAGCAGCGTGACAGGGAACACTGAAGCTTTCTTT
D: .; J: TRBJ1-1; V: TRBV30; size: once; CDR3: CAWRGAAGEAFF; DNA: TGTGCCTGGAGAGGGGCTGCTGGTGAAGCTTTCTTT
D: TRBD1; J: TRBJ2-5; V: TRBV7-2; size: .; CDR3: CASSSTGTGVETQYF; DNA: TGTGCCAGCAGCTCCACCGGGACAGGGGTAGAGACCCAGTACTTC
D: TRBD2; J: TRBJ2-5; V: TRBV7-6; size: .; CDR3: CASSPVAGVVETQYF; DNA: TGTGCCAGCAGCCCAGTAGCGGGGGTTGTGGAGACCCAGTACTTC
D: .; J: TRBJ2-7; V: TRBV2; size: .; CDR3: CASNPQGSDYEQYF; DNA: TGTGCCAGCAATCCCCAGGGAAGCGACTACGAGCAGTACTTC
D: .; J: TRBJ1-2; V: TRBV28; size: .; CDR3: CASSLGRTVYGYTF; DNA: TGTGCCAGCAGTTTAGGGCGGACAGTCTATGGCTACACCTTC
D: TRBD1; J: TRBJ1-2; V: TRBV15; size: .; CDR3: CATSRDGQGGGYTF; DNA: TGTGCCACCAGCAGAGATGGACAGGGAGGTGGCTACACCTTC
D: .; J: TRBJ1-4; V: TRBV5-1; size: .; CDR3: CASSLVTAGNEKLFF; DNA: TGCGCCAGCAGCTTGGTTACGGCAGGCAATGAAAAACTGTTTTTT
D: TRBD1; J: TRBJ1-2; V: TRBV11-2; size: .; CDR3: CASSEGQGNGYTF; DNA: TGTGCCAGCAGCGAAGGACAGGGGAATGGCTACACCTTC
D: .; J: TRBJ1-5; V: TRBV6-5; size: .; CDR3: CASSSQYSNQPQHF; DNA: TGTGCCAGCTCTTCCCAGTATAGCAATCAGCCCCAGCATTTT